These 2 T cell receptor beta chains share one sample of origin, sequenced in a study of blood T cell repertoires in COVID-19. The repertoire was sequenced with immunoSEQ multiplex PCR; TCRdb's copy has only in-frame clones and lacks some. The table records some 130,000 clones, roughly 83% of them present only once. Sequenced input: peripheral blood. The receptors derive from a woman in her 50s with acute or convalescent COVID-19.

This chain joins TRBV11-2 and TRBJ2-7; D is unresolved. The CDR3 spans 15 residues. V lost 6 bases and J 0 bases, leaving 15 bases between the germline ends. CDR1 and CDR2 (germline): SGHAT, FQNNGV. This CDR3 is CASRSGSESSYEQYF. The CDR3 region has the DNA TGTGCCAGCAGATCCGGGTCAGAGAGCTCCTACGAGCAGTACTTC.

This chain connects TRBV28 to TRBJ2-1; 8 nucleotides line up with TRBD2. CDR1 is MDHEN and CDR2 is SYDVKM in the germline V gene. With 10 bases clipped from V and 8 bases from J, the junction kept 16 bases outside the gene matches. This CDR3 has 15 residues. CDR3 residues: CAIHRRGADSYEQFF. Here the CDR3 DNA reads TGTGCCATCCACCGGCGGGGGGCGGATAGCTATGAGCAGTTCTTC.